This is a list of T cell receptor beta chains from one sample in a study of CD8 T cells in Susac syndrome. TCRdb recomputed calls from the immunoSEQ multiplex PCR reads with MiXCR, one row per CDR3 protein. The sample includes some 48,000 distinct CDR3 sequences, 80% to 95% of them seen just once. Material for sequencing was CD8+ T cells from PBMCs. Receptors were obtained from a human donor in good health. The CDR3 runs from the conserved cysteine through the conserved F or W. The D gene is left open where the match is weak. Expanded clones get a size class; other rows say once, few or many, or leave the size out.

CDR3 protein	D gene	CDR3 length	clone size	V gene	J gene
CSVRTAADTEAFF	NA	13	NA	TRBV29-1	TRBJ1-1
CASSSPKTTGPYEQYF	TRBD1	16	NA	TRBV27	TRBJ2-7
CASSLELSYEQYF	NA	13	once	TRBV6-2/TRBV6-3	TRBJ2-7
CASTLRGEDTEAFF	NA	14	NA	TRBV5-4	TRBJ1-1
CASRKSLAPPYNEQFF	NA	16	NA	TRBV2	TRBJ2-1
CASSLDPGQGMDNEQFF	TRBD1	17	NA	TRBV5-6	TRBJ2-1
CASRSPGLGVYEQYF	TRBD2	15	NA	TRBV7-2	TRBJ2-7
CASGGQDLMKNCFF	NA	14	NA	TRBV23-1	TRBJ1-4
CSARVGGLSYNEQFF	NA	15	NA	TRBV20-1	TRBJ2-1
CATALAGGPGEQFF	TRBD2	14	once	TRBV15	TRBJ2-1
CASSQVEGAEGEQYF	NA	15	NA	TRBV4-3	TRBJ2-7
CASSLASDSTNYGYTF	NA	16	NA	TRBV7-9	TRBJ1-2
CSARGDNPGGEQFF	NA	14	NA	TRBV20-1	TRBJ2-1
CASSQGSQIIPYEQYF	NA	16	few	TRBV3-1	TRBJ2-7
CASSLGGRKTEAFF	NA	14	NA	TRBV13	TRBJ1-1
CASKRTYQETQYF	NA	13	few	TRBV7-8	TRBJ2-5
CASSPTRDSWAFF	NA	13	once	TRBV6-5	TRBJ1-1
CASSWGTDQPQHF	TRBD1	13	NA	TRBV11-2	TRBJ1-5
CSVEVGREFKLFF	NA	13	NA	TRBV29-1	TRBJ1-4
CASSFSYEQFF	NA	11	NA	TRBV5-6	TRBJ2-1
CASSLGTSWNTGELFF	TRBD2	16	NA	TRBV7-6	TRBJ2-2
CSVEGAVSLSSYNEQFF	NA	17	NA	TRBV29-1	TRBJ2-1
CSVLGLAGGRSSYNEQFF	TRBD2	18	NA	TRBV29-1	TRBJ2-1
CASRSLGYVGETQYF	NA	15	NA	TRBV6-5	TRBJ2-5
CSARDRDSSHSYEQYF	NA	16	NA	TRBV20-1	TRBJ2-7
CSATPGLHEGTGELFF	NA	16	NA	TRBV20-1	TRBJ2-2
CASSIVASGANVLTF	NA	15	few	TRBV19	TRBJ2-6
CASSLGLWGSNEQYF	NA	15	NA	TRBV7-8	TRBJ2-7
CASRLAGGPGWEQFF	TRBD2	15	NA	TRBV5-1	TRBJ2-1
CASSPGQGHFYTGELFF	TRBD1	17	once	TRBV5-1	TRBJ2-2
CATTNEEGGRYEQYF	NA	15	NA	TRBV10-3	TRBJ2-7
CASSPTLTQVNTEAFF	NA	16	NA	TRBV4-1	TRBJ1-1
CASSPPEGLAGIEQFF	TRBD2	16	NA	TRBV18	TRBJ2-1
CASRLAGLGELFF	TRBD2	13	NA	TRBV4-1	TRBJ2-2
CASSSSVGQGRGNQPQHF	NA	18	NA	TRBV27	TRBJ1-5
CASSFGLAGGHYNEQFF	TRBD2	17	NA	TRBV5-1	TRBJ2-1
CASGSQGQVLYNEQFF	TRBD1	16	NA	TRBV2	TRBJ2-1
CASSPWDESNQPQHF	NA	15	once	TRBV7-2	TRBJ1-5
CASSFKGGGGYGYTF	TRBD1	15	NA	TRBV5-4	TRBJ1-2
CASSLPSGTDTQYF	TRBD2	14	once	TRBV27	TRBJ2-3
CASSWGGLAGVNEQFF	TRBD2	16	NA	TRBV7-9	TRBJ2-1
CASTFPVGRINEQFF	NA	15	NA	TRBV7-9	TRBJ2-1
CASNPQGMNTEAFF	TRBD1	14	NA	TRBV27	TRBJ1-1
CASSDEQGALNYGYTF	TRBD1	16	NA	TRBV5-1	TRBJ1-2
CASSNSGSHSYNEQFF	TRBD2	16	NA	TRBV5-1	TRBJ2-1
CASSQDGSREQFF	NA	13	NA	TRBV4-3	TRBJ2-1
CASSRRLQTGENTEAFF	NA	17	NA	TRBV19	TRBJ1-1
CASSLAYGAYEQYF	NA	14	NA	TRBV5-4	TRBJ2-7
CASSPLQGFTEAFF	NA	14	once	TRBV7-8	TRBJ1-1
CAILDRGHTGELFF	TRBD1	14	NA	TRBV10-3	TRBJ2-2
CSVAGGDYNEQFF	NA	13	once	TRBV29-1	TRBJ2-1
CASSTTSYDEQFF	NA	13	NA	TRBV5-6	TRBJ2-1
CASSLGREVDNEQFF	TRBD2	15	NA	TRBV7-2	TRBJ2-1
CAISSPLAVEQYF	TRBD2	13	NA	TRBV10-3	TRBJ2-7
CASSPGTGILSSYEQYF	TRBD1	17	NA	TRBV6-1	TRBJ2-7